Included here is one T cell receptor beta chain sequence, with context. Original methodology: Clinicopathological groups differed in CDR3, with these differences serving to build a distant-metastasis classifier for papillary thyroid cancer. TCRdb reprocessed the PCR reads via MiXCR. V and J calls and clone size were set by TCRdb, not the authors. The repertoire holds under 60,000 clones, with more than 20% as singletons. The CDR3 runs 17 residues. Germline trimming cut 4 bases from V and 1 base from J; bases unmatched to any gene: 8. Germline assignment: CDR1 SGHRS and CDR2 YFSETQ. This entry comes from a study of metastatic and nonmetastatic thyroid tumors. Overall study context: Patients with malignant and benign thyroid disease provided blood and tumor or nodule tissue, whose repertoires were compared.

The entire patient cohort was treatment-naive prior to thyroid surgery. This receptor was identified in a male donor with papillary thyroid cancer or a benign thyroid nodule (not recorded which). Some clones in this sample may be carry-over from other donors' samples. Sequencing was done on a sample of blood. V usage is TRBV5-1 and J usage is TRBJ2-3; 11 bases line up with TRBD1. The CDR3 region is CASSRDGQGAGTDTQYF. The CDR3 region has the DNA TGCGCCAGCAGCCGGGACGGACAGGGGGCGGGCACAGATACGCAGTATTTT.